Reported below is one T cell receptor (beta chain). The sample comes from a study of blood T cell repertoires in COVID-19. The overall study: Acute and convalescent COVID-19 samples came from the United States, Italy and Spain. The analysed material was cDNA or gDNA that came from T cells, B-cell-depleted T cells, or PBMCs.

Original processing methods: From reference gene primer amplification, estimates of nucleated cell counts were derived. Here immunoSEQ multiplex PCR was the method, and the copy in TCRdb shows in-frame clones only, minus some. The V and J calls and clone size were taken over from that table, and D and trimming were inferred from the DNA. This table holds about 250,000 clones, just under 85% found once. Per the germline V gene, CDR1 is SGHAT and CDR2 is FQNNGV. The CDR3 length is 15 residues. The V end was cut by 4 bases, the J end by 4 bases, with 16 bases between. The specimen was peripheral blood. This clonotype was obtained from a man of 80 years or more with acute or convalescent COVID-19. The chain uses TRBV11-2 and TRBJ1-2; maybe TRBD1 (6 bases). This CDR3 is CASSSPGQRGYGYTF. CDR3 bases: TGTGCCAGCAGCTCACCCGGACAGAGGGGCTATGGCTACACCTTC.